The subject of this entry is one T cell receptor (beta chain). The data were taken from a study of Graves' ophthalmopathy and Graves' hyperthyroidism. Amplification of the TCR beta CDR3 regions used RNA transcripts (as template). The library came from an HTBI-primed first-round RT-PCR and a second-round multiplex PCR. Via MiXCR, TCRdb re-called the multiplex PCR reads, giving one row per CDR3 protein. The sample lists just over 400,000 distinct CDR3 sequences, 20% to 25% occurring once. The length of the CDR3 is 17 residues. From germline, CDR1 is MNHEY and CDR2 SVGAGI. Trimming removed 3 bases from V and 0 bases from J; junction bases left unmatched: 6.

Specimen: peripheral blood. The TCR was taken from a woman between 18 and 29 years old with stable Graves' hyperthyroidism. V usage is TRBV6-5 and J usage is TRBJ1-5, with 9 nucleotides matching TRBD1. The chain's CDR3 is CASSYAGTGNSNQPQHF. The CDR3 coding sequence is TGTGCCAGCAGTTATGCCGGGACAGGGAATAGCAATCAGCCCCAGCATTTT.